This TCR beta chain was recorded in a study of cytomegalovirus exposure and HLA in healthy donors. Researchers ran the PCR with 60 Vbeta and 13 Jbeta primers. The method was immunoSEQ multiplex PCR; TCRdb's version includes in-frame clones alone and lacks a portion of them. The sample holds some 170,000 clones, under 85% seen once. Study results and limitations: Most TCRs appeared rarely, but some public TCRs recurred in many donors.

J gave up 6 bases and V 1 base, and 6 bases lay outside the gene matches. The length of the CDR3 is 15 residues. Germline values: CDR1 SGHRS, CDR2 YFSETQ. There are a few counts of this clone. Its antigen is not known. The sample consisted of PBMCs. The chain recombines TRBV5-1 with TRBJ2-3; TRBD2 matches 9 bases. The receptor comes from a middle-aged man in good health and CMV-seropositive. The DNA of the CDR3 is TGCGCCAGCAGCTTGTCAGGCGGGGGGGCGGATACGCAGTATTTT. Its protein product is CASSLSGGGADTQYF.